The clone carrying this T cell receptor (beta chain) was recorded a few times. The CDR3 sequence is 13 residues long. The germline gives CDR1 LNHNV, CDR2 YYDKDF (reference sequence). V shed 9 bases and J shed 0 bases, with 11 bases lying between them. One entry per CDR3 protein results from TCRdb running MiXCR on the RT-PCR reads. The sample yields some 200,000 distinct CDR3 sequences, 41% seen once. The source of the sample is a study of patients and donors after allogeneic stem cell transplantation. Sequences were obtained from blood, either unsorted or a sorted T cell fraction (not recorded which). The receptor comes from a human donor who was either an allogeneic HSCT recipient or a stem cell or donor lymphocyte infusion donor (not recorded which). It is not recorded whose cells these are; they may come from a transplant donor. The V and J genes are TRBV15 and TRBJ1-1, with D uncertain. Written as DNA, the CDR3 is TGTGCCACTAACCTGGACCTGAACACTGAAGCTTTCTTT. It translates to CATNLDLNTEAFF. Full variable domain (rest looked up from reference TRBV15 and TRBJ1-1): DAMVIQNPRYQVTQFGKPVTLSCSQTLNHNVMYWYQQKSSQAPKLLFHYYDKDFNNEADTPDNFQSRRPNTSFCFLDIRSPGLGDTAMYLCATNLDLNTEAFFGQGTRLTVV.